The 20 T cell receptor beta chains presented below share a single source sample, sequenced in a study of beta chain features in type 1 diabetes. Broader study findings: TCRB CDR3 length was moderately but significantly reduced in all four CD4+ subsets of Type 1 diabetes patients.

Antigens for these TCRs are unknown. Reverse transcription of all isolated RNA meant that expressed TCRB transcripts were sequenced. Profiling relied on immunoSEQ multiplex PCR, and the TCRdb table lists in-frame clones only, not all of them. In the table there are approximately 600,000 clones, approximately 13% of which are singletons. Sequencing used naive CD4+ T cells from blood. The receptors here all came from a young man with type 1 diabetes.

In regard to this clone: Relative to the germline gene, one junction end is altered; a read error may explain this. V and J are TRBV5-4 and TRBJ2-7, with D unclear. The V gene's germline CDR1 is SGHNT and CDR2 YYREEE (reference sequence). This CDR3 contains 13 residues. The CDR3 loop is CASSQDAAYEQYF. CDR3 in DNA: TGCGCCAGCAGCCAAGACGCAGCCTACGAGCAGTACTTC.

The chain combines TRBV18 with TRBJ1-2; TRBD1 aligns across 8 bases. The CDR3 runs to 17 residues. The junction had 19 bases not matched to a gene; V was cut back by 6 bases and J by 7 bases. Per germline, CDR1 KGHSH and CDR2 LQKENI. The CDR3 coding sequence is TGTGCCAGCTCCCTCGGGCCATCCTTCGGGACAGGATCTGGCTACACCTTC. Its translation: CASSLGPSFGTGSGYTF.

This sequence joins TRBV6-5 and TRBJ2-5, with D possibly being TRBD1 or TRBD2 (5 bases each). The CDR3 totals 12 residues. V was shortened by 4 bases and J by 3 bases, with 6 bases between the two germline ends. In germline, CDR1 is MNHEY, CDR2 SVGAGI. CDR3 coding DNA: TGTGCCAGCAGTTTGGGGGAAGAGACCCAGTACTTC. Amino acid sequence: CASSLGEETQYF.

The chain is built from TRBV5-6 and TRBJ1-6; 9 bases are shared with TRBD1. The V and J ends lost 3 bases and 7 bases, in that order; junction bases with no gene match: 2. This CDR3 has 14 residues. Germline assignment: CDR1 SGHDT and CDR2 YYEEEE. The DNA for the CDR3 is TGTGCCAGCAGCTCCGGGACAGGGAATTCACCCCTCCACTTT. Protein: CASSSGTGNSPLHF.

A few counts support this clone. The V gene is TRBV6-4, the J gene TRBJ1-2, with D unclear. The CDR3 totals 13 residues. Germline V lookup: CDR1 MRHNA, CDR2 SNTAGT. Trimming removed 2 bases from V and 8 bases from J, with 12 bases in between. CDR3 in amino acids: CASSDPGSGGYTF. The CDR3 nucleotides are TGTGCCAGCAGTGACCCCGGATCGGGGGGCTACACCTTC.

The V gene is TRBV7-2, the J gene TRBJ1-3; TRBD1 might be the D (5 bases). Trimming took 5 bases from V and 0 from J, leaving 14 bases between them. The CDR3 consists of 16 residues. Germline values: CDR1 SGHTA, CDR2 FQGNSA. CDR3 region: CASSPRQLLSGNTIYF. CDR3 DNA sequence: TGTGCCAGCAGCCCGCGACAGTTGCTCTCTGGAAACACCATATATTTT. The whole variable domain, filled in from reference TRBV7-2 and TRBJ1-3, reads GAGVSQSPSNKVTEKGKDVELRCDPISGHTALYWYRQSLGQGLEFLIYFQGNSAPDKSGLPSDRFSAERTGGSVSTLTIQRTQQEDSAVYLCASSPRQLLSGNTIYFGEGSWLTVV.

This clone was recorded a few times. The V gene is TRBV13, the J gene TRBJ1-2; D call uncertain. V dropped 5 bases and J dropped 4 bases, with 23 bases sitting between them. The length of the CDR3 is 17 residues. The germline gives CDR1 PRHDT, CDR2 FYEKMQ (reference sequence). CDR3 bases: TGTGCCAGCAGCCAACCCCCCTTTAAGGCCTATGGCTATGGCTACACCTTC. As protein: CASSQPPFKAYGYGYTF.

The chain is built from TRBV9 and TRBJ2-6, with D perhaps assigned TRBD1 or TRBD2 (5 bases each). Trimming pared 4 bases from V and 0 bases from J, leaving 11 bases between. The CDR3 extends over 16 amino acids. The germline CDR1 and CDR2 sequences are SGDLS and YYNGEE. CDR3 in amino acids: CASSFRGASGANVLTF. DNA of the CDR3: TGTGCCAGCAGCTTTAGAGGGGCCTCTGGGGCCAACGTCCTGACTTTC.

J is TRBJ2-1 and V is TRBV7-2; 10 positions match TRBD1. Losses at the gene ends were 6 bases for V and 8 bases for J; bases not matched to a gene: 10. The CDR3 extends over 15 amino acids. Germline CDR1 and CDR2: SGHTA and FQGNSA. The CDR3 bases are TGTGCCAGCAGGGAGCGACAGGGGGCAACCGATGAGCAGTTCTTC. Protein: CASRERQGATDEQFF.

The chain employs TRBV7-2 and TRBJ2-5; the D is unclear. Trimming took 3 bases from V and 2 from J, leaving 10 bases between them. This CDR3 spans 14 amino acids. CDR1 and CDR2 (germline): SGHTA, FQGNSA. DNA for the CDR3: TGTGCCAGCAGCTTCGGTCTGCAACAAGAGACCCAGTACTTC. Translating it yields CASSFGLQQETQYF.

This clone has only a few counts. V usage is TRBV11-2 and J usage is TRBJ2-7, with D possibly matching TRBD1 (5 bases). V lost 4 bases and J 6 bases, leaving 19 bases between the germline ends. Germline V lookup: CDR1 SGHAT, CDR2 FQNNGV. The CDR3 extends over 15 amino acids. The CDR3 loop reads CASSSYQGYSGEQYF. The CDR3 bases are TGTGCCAGCAGCTCGTATCAGGGTTACTCCGGCGAGCAGTACTTC.

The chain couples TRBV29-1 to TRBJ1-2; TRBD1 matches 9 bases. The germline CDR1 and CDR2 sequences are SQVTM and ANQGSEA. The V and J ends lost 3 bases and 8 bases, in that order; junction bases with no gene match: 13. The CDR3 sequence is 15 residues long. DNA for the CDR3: TGCAGCGTTGACGGGGACAGGGAGGGCTCGTGGGGCTACACCTTC. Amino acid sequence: CSVDGDREGSWGYTF.

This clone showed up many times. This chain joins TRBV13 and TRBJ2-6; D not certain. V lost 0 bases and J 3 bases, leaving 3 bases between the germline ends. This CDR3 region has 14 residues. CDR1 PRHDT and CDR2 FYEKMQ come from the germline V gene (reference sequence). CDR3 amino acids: CASSLGVGANVLTF. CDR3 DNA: TGTGCCAGCAGCTTAGGGGTTGGGGCCAACGTCCTGACTTTC.

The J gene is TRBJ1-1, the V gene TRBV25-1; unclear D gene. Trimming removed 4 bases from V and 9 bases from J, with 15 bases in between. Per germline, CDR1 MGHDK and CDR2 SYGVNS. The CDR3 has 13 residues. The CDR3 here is CASSALLRGKAFF. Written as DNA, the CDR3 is TGTGCCAGCAGTGCCCTCTTAAGAGGGAAAGCTTTCTTT.

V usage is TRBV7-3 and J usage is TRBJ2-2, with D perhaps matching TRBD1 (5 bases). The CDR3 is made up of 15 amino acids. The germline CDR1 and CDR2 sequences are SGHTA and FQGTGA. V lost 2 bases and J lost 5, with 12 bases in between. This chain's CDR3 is CASSLSTERTGELFF. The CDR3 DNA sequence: TGTGCCAGCAGCTTATCGACAGAACGGACCGGGGAGCTGTTTTTT.

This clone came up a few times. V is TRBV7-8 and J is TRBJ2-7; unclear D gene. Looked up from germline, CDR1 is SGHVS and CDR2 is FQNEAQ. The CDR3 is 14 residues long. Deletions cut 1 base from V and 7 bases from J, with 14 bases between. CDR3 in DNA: TGTGCCAGCAGCTTAGTCCCCACCCCCCGGGAGCAGTACTTC. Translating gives CASSLVPTPREQYF.

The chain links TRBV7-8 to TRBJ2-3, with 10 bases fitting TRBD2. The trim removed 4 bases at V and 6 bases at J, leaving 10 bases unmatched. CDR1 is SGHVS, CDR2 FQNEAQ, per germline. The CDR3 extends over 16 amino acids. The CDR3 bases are TGTGCCAGCAGCTCGAGAGCTAGCGGGGGAGCGGATACGCAGTATTTT. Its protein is CASSSRASGGADTQYF.

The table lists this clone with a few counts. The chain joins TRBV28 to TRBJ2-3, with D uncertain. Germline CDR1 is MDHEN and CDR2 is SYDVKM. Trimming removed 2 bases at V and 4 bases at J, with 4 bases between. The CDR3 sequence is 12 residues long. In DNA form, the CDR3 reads TGTGCCAGCAGTTTAATCGCAGATACGCAGTATTTT. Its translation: CASSLIADTQYF.

The CDR3 sequence: CASVGTSGNEQFF. The CDR3 DNA sequence: TGTGCCAGCGTGGGGACCTCAGGGAATGAGCAGTTCTTC. This chain joins TRBV11-3 and TRBJ2-1, with D possibly called TRBD1 or TRBD2 (5 bases each). Per germline, CDR1 SGHNT and CDR2 YENEEA. Trimming cost V 8 bases and J 7 bases, with 15 bases left between them. The CDR3 loop spans 13 amino acids.

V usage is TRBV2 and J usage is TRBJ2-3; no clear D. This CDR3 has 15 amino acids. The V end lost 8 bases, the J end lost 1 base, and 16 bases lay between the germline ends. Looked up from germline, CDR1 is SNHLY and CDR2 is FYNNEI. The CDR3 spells CASRPRRLGTDTQYF. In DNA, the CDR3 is TGTGCCAGCCGCCCGCGAAGGTTGGGCACAGATACGCAGTATTTT. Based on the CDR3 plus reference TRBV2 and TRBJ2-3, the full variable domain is EPEVTQTPSHQVTQMGQEVILRCVPISNHLYFYWYRQILGQKVEFLVSFYNNEISEKSEIFDDQFSVERPDGSNFTLKIRSTKLEDSAMYFCASRPRRLGTDTQYFGPGTRLTVL.